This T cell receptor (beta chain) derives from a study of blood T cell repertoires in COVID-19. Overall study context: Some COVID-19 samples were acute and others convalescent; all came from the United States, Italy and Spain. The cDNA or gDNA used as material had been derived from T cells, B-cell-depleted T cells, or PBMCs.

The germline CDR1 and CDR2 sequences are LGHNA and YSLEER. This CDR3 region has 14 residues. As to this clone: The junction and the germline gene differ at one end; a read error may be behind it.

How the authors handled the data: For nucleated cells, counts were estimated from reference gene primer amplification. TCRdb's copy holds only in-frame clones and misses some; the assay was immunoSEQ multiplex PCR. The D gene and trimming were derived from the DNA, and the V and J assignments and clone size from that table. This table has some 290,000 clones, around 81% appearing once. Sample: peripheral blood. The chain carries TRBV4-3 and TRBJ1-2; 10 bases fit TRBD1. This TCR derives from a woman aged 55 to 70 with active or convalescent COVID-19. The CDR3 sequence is CASSQEPGQGSRFF. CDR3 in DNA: TGCGCCAGCAGCCAAGAACCGGGACAGGGGTCACGTTTCTTC.